The sequence of this T cell receptor (beta chain) was determined in a study of blood T cell repertoires in COVID-19. Whole-study context: Sample material is recorded as cDNA or gDNA derived from T cells, B-cell-depleted T cells, or PBMCs.

The germline gives CDR1 DFQATT, CDR2 SNEGSKA (reference sequence). J gave up 9 bases and V 3 bases, and 4 bases lay outside the gene matches. The CDR3 length is 13 residues. In the original analysis: Counts of nucleated cells, estimated from reference gene primer amplification, were obtained. Measured with immunoSEQ multiplex PCR; TCRdb has only the in-frame clones, and not every one. V, J and clone size reflect that table, while D and trimming were determined from the DNA. The sample lists about 240,000 clones, about 68% occurring once. The sequencing sample was made of peripheral blood. This TCR came from a woman at least 80 years old with acute or convalescent COVID-19. The chain couples TRBV20-1 to TRBJ2-1; TRBD2 matches at 11 bases. The CDR3 sequence: CSASSGRVGEQFF. The CDR3 bases are TGCAGTGCTAGTAGCGGGAGGGTGGGTGAGCAGTTCTTC.